One and the same sample provided the 5 T cell receptor beta chains below, sequenced in a study of blood T cell repertoires in COVID-19. Measured with immunoSEQ multiplex PCR; TCRdb has only the in-frame clones, and not every one. The table has under 130,000 clones, roughly 80% seen once; the top ten hold less than 20%. Sequencing was performed on peripheral blood. These receptors all stem from a woman at least 80 years old with acute or convalescent COVID-19.

This chain connects TRBV2 to TRBJ2-3, with 11 bases aligning to TRBD2. The V gene end was trimmed by 7 bases and the J gene end by 0 bases; junction bases not matched to a gene: 9. Germline CDR1 and CDR2: SNHLY and FYNNEI. This CDR3 is built from 17 residues. CDR3 DNA sequence: TGTGCCAGCATACTAGCGGGAGTTCTGTCTAGCACAGATACGCAGTATTTT. It is translated as CASILAGVLSSTDTQYF.

The chain is built from TRBV2 and TRBJ1-3, with D maybe TRBD1 (5 bases). The CDR3 is made up of 13 amino acids. V was trimmed by 7 bases and J by 2 bases, leaving 9 bases between them. Germline lookup yields CDR1 SNHLY and CDR2 FYNNEI. The CDR3 here is CASKGNTGNTIYF. DNA of the CDR3: TGTGCCAGCAAGGGGAATACTGGAAACACCATATATTTT.

The rearrangement uses TRBV19 and TRBJ1-1; 10 bases are a match to TRBD1. The V and J ends lost 7 bases and 2 bases, in that order; junction bases with no gene match: 10. Germline loops: CDR1 LNHDA, CDR2 SQIVND (reference sequence). CDR3 size: 16 residues. For the CDR3, the DNA is TGTGCCAGTAACTCACGGACAGGGGGAGATAACACTGAAGCTTTCTTT. The encoded protein is CASNSRTGGDNTEAFF. The entire variable domain, with the rest obtained from reference TRBV19 and TRBJ1-1, is as follows: DGGITQSPKYLFRKEGQNVTLSCEQNLNHDAMYWYRQDPGQGLRLIYYSQIVNDFQKGDIAEGYSVSREKKESFPLTVTSAQKNPTAFYLCASNSRTGGDNTEAFFGQGTRLTVV.

This chain uses TRBV21-1 with TRBJ2-7; the table's D call of TRBD1 was not tested on the DNA. TRBV21-1 is a pseudogene locus. This CDR3 comprises 17 residues. CDR3: CASSKRAQGPFSYEQYV. The CDR3 coding sequence is TGTGCCAGCAGCAAAAGGGCACAGGGCCCTTTCTCCTACGAGCAGTACGTC.

V gene TRBV6-5 combines with J gene TRBJ1-5; D might be TRBD1 (5 bases). With 10 bases removed from V and 2 bases from J, the gap between germline ends came to 12 bases. Germline values: CDR1 MNHEY, CDR2 SVGAGI. The CDR3 runs to 13 residues. As DNA, the CDR3 is TGTGCCATCCAGGTAGGGGGCAATCAGCCCCAGCATTTT. Its protein is CAIQVGGNQPQHF.